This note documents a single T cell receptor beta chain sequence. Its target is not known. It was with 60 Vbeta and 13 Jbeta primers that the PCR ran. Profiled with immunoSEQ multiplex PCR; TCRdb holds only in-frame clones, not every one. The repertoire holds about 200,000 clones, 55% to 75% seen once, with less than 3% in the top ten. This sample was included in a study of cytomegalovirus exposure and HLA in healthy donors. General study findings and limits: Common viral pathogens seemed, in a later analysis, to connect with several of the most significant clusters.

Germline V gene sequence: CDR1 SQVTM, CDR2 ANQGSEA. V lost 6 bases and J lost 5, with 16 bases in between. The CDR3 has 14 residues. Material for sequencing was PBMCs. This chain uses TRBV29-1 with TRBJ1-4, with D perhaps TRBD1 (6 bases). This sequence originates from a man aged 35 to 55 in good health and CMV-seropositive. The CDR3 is CSVPKWQGNEKLFF. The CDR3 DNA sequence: TGCAGCGTCCCCAAGTGGCAGGGGAATGAAAAACTGTTTTTT.